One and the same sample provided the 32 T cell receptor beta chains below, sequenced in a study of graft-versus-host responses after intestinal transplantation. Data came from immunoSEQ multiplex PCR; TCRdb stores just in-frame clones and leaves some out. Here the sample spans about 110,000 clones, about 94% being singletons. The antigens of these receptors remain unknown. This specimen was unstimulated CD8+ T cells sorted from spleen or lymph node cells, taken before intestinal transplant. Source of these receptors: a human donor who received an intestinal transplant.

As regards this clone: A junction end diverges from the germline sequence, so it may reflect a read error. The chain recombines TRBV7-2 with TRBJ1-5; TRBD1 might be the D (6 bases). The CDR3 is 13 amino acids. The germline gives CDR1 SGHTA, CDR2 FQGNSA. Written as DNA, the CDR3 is TGTGCCAGCAGCCCAGGGGTAAATCGGCCCCAGCATTTT. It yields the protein CASSPGVNRPQHF.

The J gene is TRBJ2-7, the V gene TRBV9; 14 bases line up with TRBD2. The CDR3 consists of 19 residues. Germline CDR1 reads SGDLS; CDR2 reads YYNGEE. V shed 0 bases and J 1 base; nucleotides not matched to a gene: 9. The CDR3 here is CASSVEGLAGVLGSYEQYF. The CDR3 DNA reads TGTGCCAGCAGCGTAGAGGGACTAGCGGGAGTATTGGGTTCCTACGAGCAGTACTTC.

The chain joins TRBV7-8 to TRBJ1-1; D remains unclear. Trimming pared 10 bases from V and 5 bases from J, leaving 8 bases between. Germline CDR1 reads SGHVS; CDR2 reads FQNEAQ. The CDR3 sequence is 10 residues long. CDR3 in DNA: TGTGCCACCGTTAATACTGAAGCTTTCTTT. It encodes CATVNTEAFF. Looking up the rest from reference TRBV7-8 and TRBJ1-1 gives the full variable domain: GAGVSQSPRYKVAKRGQDVALRCDPISGHVSLFWYQQALGQGPEFLTYFQNEAQLDKSGLPSDRFFAERPEGSVSTLKIQRTQQEDSAVYLCATVNTEAFFGQGTRLTVV.

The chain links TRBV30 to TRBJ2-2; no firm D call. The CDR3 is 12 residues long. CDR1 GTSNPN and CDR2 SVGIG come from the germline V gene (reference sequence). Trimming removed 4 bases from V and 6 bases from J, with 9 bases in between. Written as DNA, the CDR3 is TGTGCCTGGACGTTGAGTTCCGGGGAGCTGTTTTTT. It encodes CAWTLSSGELFF.

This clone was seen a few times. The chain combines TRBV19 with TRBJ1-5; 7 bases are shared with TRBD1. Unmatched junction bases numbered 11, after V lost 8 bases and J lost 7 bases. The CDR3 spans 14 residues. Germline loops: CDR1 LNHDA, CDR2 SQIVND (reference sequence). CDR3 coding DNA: TGTGCCAGTCTCAACCCAGGGGGAGGGCAGCCCCAGCATTTT. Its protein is CASLNPGGGQPQHF. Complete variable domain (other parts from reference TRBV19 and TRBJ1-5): DGGITQSPKYLFRKEGQNVTLSCEQNLNHDAMYWYRQDPGQGLRLIYYSQIVNDFQKGDIAEGYSVSREKKESFPLTVTSAQKNPTAFYLCASLNPGGGQPQHFGDGTRLSIL.

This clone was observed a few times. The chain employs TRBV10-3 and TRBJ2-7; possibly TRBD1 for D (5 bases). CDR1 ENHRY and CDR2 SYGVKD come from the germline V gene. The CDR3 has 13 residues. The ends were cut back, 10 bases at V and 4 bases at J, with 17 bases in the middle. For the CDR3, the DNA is TGTGCCACTGTTGGGGCCAGAAGGTACGAGCAGTACTTC. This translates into CATVGARRYEQYF.

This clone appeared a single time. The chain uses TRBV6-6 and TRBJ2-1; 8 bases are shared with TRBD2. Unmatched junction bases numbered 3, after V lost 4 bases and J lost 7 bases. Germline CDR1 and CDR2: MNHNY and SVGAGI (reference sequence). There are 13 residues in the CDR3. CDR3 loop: CASSSGGRNEQFF. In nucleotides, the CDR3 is TGTGCCAGCAGTTCGGGAGGGCGGAATGAGCAGTTCTTC.

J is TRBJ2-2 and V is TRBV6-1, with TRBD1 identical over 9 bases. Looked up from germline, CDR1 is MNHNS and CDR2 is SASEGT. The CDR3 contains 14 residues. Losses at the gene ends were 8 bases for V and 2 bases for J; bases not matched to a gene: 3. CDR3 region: CASGGQGNTGELFF. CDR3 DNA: TGTGCCAGCGGGGGACAGGGTAACACCGGGGAGCTGTTTTTT.

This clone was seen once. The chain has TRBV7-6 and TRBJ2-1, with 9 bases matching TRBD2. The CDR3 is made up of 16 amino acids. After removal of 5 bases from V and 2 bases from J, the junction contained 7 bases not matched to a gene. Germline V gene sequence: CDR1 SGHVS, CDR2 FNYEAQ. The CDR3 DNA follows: TGTGCCAGCAGCCGGGAAGCGGGAGGCGCCTACAATGAGCAGTTCTTC. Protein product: CASSREAGGAYNEQFF.

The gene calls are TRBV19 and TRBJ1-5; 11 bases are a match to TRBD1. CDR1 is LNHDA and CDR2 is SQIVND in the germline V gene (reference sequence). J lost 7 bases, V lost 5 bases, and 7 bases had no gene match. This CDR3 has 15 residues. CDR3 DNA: TGTGCCAGTAGTTCAGGACAGGGGGCTTACCAGCCCCAGCATTTT. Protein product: CASSSGQGAYQPQHF.

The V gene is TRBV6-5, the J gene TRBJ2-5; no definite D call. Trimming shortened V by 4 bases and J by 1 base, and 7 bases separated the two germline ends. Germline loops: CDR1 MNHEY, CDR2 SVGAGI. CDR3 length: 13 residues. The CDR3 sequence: CASSLGGQETQYF. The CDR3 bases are TGTGCCAGCAGTTTAGGCGGCCAAGAGACCCAGTACTTC.

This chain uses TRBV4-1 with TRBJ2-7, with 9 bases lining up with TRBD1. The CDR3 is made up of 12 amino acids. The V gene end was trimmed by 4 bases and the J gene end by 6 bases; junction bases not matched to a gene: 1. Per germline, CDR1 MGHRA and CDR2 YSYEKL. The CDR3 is CASSLTGGEQYF. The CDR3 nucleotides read TGCGCCAGCAGCCTGACAGGGGGCGAGCAGTACTTC.

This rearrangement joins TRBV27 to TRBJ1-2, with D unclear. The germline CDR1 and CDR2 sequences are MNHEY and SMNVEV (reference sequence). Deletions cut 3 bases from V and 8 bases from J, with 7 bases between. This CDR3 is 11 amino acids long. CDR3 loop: CASSFGPGYTF. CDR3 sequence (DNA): TGTGCCAGCAGTTTCGGTCCCGGCTACACCTTC.

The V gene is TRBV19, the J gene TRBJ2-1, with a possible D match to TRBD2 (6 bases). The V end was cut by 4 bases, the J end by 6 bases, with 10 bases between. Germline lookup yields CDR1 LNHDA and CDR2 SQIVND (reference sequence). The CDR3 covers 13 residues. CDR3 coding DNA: TGTGCCAGTAGTACCCGACTAGTCAATGAGCAGTTCTTC. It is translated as CASSTRLVNEQFF.

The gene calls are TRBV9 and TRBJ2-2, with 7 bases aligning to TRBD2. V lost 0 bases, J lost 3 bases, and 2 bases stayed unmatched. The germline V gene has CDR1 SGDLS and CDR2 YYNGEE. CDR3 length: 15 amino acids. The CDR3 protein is CASSVGLADTGELFF. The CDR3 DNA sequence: TGTGCCAGCAGCGTAGGCCTAGCGGACACCGGGGAGCTGTTTTTT.

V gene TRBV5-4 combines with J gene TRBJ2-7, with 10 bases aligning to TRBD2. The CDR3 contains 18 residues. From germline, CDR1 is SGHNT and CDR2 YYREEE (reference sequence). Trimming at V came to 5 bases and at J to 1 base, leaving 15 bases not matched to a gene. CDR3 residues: CASSFPGSSGGTSYEQYF. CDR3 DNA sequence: TGTGCCAGCAGTTTTCCCGGCTCTAGCGGGGGAACTTCCTACGAGCAGTACTTC.

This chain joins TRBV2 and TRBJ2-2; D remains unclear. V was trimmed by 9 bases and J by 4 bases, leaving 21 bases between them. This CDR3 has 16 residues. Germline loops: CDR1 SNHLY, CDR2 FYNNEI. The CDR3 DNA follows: TGTGCCAGTGGGCTAGAGGCAAGGAAGAGCACCGGGGAGCTGTTTTTT. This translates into CASGLEARKSTGELFF. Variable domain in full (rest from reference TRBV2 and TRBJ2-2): EPEVTQTPSHQVTQMGQEVILRCVPISNHLYFYWYRQILGQKVEFLVSFYNNEISEKSEIFDDQFSVERPDGSNFTLKIRSTKLEDSAMYFCASGLEARKSTGELFFGEGSRLTVL.

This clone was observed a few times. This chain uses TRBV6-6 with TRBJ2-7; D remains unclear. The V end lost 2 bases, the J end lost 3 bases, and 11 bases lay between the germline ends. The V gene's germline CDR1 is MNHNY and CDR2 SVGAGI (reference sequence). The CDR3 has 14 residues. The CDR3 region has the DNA TGTGCCAGCAGTTACCGAGCTTACGGCTACGAGCAGTACTTC. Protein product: CASSYRAYGYEQYF.

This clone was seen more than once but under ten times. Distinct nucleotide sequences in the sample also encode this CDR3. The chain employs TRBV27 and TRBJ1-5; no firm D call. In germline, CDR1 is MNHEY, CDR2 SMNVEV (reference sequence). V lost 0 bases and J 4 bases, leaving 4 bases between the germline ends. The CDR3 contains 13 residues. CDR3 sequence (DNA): TGTGCCAGCAGTTTATCAGGGAATCAGCCCCAGCATTTT. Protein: CASSLSGNQPQHF.

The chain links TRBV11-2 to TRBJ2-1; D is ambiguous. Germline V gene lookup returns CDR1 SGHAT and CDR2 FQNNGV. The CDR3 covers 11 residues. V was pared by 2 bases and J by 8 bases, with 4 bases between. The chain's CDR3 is CASSLRDEQFF. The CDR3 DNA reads TGTGCCAGCAGCTTAAGGGATGAGCAGTTCTTC. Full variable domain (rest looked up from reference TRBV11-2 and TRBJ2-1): EAGVAQSPRYKIIEKRQSVAFWCNPISGHATLYWYQQILGQGPKLLIQFQNNGVVDDSQLPKDRFSAERLKGVDSTLKIQPAKLEDSAVYLCASSLRDEQFFGPGTRLTVL.

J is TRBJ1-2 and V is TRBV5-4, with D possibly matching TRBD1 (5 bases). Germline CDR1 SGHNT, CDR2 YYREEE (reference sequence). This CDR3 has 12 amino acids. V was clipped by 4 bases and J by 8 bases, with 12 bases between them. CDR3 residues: CASSQGKMGYTF. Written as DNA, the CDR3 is TGTGCCAGCAGCCAGGGAAAGATGGGCTACACCTTC.

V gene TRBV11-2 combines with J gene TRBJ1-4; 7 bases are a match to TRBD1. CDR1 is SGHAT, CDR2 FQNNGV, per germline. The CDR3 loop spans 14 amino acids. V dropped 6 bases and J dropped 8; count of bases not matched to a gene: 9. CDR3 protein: CASRTNRGSEKLFF. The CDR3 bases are TGTGCCAGCAGAACAAACAGGGGTTCGGAAAAACTGTTTTTT.

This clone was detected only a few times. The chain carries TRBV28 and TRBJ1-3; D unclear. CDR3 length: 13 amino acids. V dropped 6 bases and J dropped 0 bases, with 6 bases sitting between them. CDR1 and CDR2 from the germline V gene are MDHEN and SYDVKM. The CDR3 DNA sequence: TGTGCCAGCAGACTGGGCTCTGGAAACACCATATATTTT. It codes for CASRLGSGNTIYF.

The CDR3 loop reads CASSLNYNEQFF. DNA for the CDR3: TGTGCCAGCAGCTTAAACTACAATGAGCAGTTCTTC. The chain is built from TRBV13 and TRBJ2-1; D unresolved. The germline V gene encodes CDR1 PRHDT and CDR2 FYEKMQ (reference sequence). The length of the CDR3 is 12 residues. The V end was cut by 2 bases, the J end by 3 bases, with 2 bases between.

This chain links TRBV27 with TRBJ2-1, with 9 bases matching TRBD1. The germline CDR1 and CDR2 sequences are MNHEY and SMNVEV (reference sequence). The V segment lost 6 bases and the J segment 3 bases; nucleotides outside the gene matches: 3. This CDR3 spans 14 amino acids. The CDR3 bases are TGTGCCAGCAGCCGGGACAGGGTCTACAATGAGCAGTTCTTC. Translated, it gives CASSRDRVYNEQFF.

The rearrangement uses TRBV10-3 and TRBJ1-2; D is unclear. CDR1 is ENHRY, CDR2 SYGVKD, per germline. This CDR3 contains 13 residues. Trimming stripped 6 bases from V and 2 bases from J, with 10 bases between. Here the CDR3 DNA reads TGTGCCATCAGACGGACTCTCAACTATGGCTACACCTTC. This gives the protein CAIRRTLNYGYTF.

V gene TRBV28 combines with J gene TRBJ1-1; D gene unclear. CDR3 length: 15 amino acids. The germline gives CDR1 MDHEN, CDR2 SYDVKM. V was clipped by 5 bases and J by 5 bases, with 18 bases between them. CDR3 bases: TGTGCCAGCAGTATACCCGAGGCATTGATTACTGAAGCTTTCTTT. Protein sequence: CASSIPEALITEAFF.

This CDR3 reads CASSSQDAYDLEQYF. The CDR3 nucleotides are TGTGCCAGCAGTTCGCAGGATGCCTACGATTTAGAGCAGTACTTC. V gene TRBV28 combines with J gene TRBJ2-7, with no clear D. The CDR3 extends over 15 amino acids. Germline CDR1 is MDHEN and CDR2 is SYDVKM. V gave up 4 bases and J gave up 7 bases, with 20 bases separating them.

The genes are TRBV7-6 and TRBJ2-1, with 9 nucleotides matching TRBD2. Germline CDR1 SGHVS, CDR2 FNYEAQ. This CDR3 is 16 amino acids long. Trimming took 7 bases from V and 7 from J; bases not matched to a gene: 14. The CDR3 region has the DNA TGTGCCAGCACCTCCGGTCCGGCGGGAGGGTGGAATGAGCAGTTCTTC. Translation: CASTSGPAGGWNEQFF.

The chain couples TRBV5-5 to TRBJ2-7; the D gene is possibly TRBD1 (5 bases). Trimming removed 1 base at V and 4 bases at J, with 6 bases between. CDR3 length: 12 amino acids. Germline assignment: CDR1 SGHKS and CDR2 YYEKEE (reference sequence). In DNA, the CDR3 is TGTGCCAGCAGCTTGTCAGGGTACGAGCAGTACTTC. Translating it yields CASSLSGYEQYF.

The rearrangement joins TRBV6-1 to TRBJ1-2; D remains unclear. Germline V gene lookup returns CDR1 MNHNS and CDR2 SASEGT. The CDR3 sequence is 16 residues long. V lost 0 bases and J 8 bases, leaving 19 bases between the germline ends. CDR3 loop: CASSEALLEIVLGYTF. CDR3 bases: TGTGCCAGCAGTGAAGCGCTTCTGGAGATAGTTTTAGGCTACACCTTC.

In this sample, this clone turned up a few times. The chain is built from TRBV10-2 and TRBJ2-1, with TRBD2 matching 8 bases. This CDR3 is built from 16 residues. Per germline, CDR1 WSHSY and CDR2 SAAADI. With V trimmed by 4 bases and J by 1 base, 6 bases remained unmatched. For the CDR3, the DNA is TGCGCCAGCAGTGCTTTGGCGGGAGGATCCTACAATGAGCAGTTCTTC. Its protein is CASSALAGGSYNEQFF.